The following is a TCR beta chain sequence with its context. The germline V gene has CDR1 KGHSH and CDR2 LQKENI. The V end was cut by 1 base, the J end by 5 bases, with 9 bases between. The CDR3 is 13 residues long. The source of the sample is a study of blood T cell repertoires in COVID-19. Study-wide background: Specimens from acute and convalescent COVID-19 originated in the United States, Italy and Spain. T cells, B-cell-depleted T cells, or PBMCs provided the cDNA or gDNA that served as material.

In the original processing: Estimation of nucleated cell counts was performed using reference gene primer amplification. Repertoires were generated with immunoSEQ multiplex PCR, while TCRdb's copy carries only in-frame clones and drops some. The D gene and trimming were derived from the DNA, and the V and J assignments and clone size from that table. The sample includes about 150,000 clones, 88% of them seen just once. The source of this sequence is a man in his 60s with active or convalescent COVID-19. V is TRBV18 and J is TRBJ2-7; D remains ambiguous. The sequenced material came from peripheral blood. The CDR3 DNA sequence: TGTGCCAGCTCACCACGGTTGCAGGACGAGCAGTACTTC. This encodes CASSPRLQDEQYF.